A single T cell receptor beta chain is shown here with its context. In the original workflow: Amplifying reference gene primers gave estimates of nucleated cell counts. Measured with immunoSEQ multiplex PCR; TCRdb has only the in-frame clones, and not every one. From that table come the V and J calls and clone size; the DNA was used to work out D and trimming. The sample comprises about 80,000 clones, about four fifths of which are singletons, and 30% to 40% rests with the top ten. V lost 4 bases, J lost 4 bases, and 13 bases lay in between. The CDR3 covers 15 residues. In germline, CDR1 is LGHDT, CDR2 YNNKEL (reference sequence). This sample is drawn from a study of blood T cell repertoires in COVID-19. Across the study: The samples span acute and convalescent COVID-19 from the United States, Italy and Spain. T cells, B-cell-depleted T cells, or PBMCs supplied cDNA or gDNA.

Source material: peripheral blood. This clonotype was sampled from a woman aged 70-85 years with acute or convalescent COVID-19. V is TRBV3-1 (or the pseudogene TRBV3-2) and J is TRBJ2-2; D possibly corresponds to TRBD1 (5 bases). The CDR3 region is CASSLGHRGTGELFF. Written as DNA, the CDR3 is TGTGCCAGCAGCCTAGGACACAGAGGCACCGGGGAGCTGTTTTTT.